These 26 T cell receptor beta chains originate from one sample sequenced in a study of blood T cell repertoires in COVID-19. Using immunoSEQ multiplex PCR, the repertoire was profiled, and TCRdb retains in-frame clones only, with some absent. The repertoire holds approximately 150,000 clones, with 65% to 90% as singletons. Material: peripheral blood. The receptors shown here come from a woman between 45 and 60 years old in a cohort sampled during active or convalescent COVID-19.

This chain connects TRBV5-8 to TRBJ1-1; weak D call: TRBD1 (5 bases). Trimming removed 0 bases from V and 1 base from J, with 7 bases in between. The germline V gene has CDR1 SGHTS and CDR2 YDEGEE. CDR3 size: 14 residues. CDR3 protein: CASSLGQRNTEAFF. The DNA for the CDR3 is TGTGCCAGCAGCTTGGGACAGAGGAACACTGAAGCTTTCTTT.

The chain employs TRBV29-1 and TRBJ1-6, with 7 bases lining up with TRBD1. V shed 4 bases and J 7 bases; nucleotides not matched to a gene: 1. CDR3 size: 12 residues. From germline, CDR1 is SQVTM and CDR2 ANQGSEA. The CDR3 reads CSVADRNSPLHF. The CDR3 DNA sequence: TGCAGCGTTGCGGACAGGAATTCACCCCTCCACTTT. The complete variable domain, with remaining parts taken from reference TRBV29-1 and TRBJ1-6, reads SAVISQKPSRDICQRGTSLTIQCQVDSQVTMMFWYRQQPGQSLTLIATANQGSEATYESGFVIDKFPISRPNLTFSTLTVSNMSPEDSSIYLCSVADRNSPLHFGNGTRLTVT.

This sequence joins TRBV25-1 and TRBJ2-6, with a tentative D call TRBD2 (6 bases). V gave up 8 bases and J gave up 2 bases, with 22 bases separating them. There are 18 residues in the CDR3. Germline CDR1 is MGHDK and CDR2 is SYGVNS. CDR3 sequence: CASAKRDSLTTGANVLTF. As DNA, the CDR3 is TGTGCCAGCGCTAAACGGGACTCCCTGACTACTGGGGCCAACGTCCTGACTTTC.

The chain combines TRBV2 with TRBJ1-5, with a possible D match to TRBD1 (5 bases). Trimming left V 7 bases short and J 8 bases short, with 21 bases between. The germline CDR1 and CDR2 sequences are SNHLY and FYNNEI. This CDR3 contains 15 residues. The CDR3 DNA reads as TGTGCCAGCACCAAGGACATTTCTCAATCAGAGCCCCAGCATTTT. The encoded protein is CASTKDISQSEPQHF.

This clone came up once. V usage is TRBV27 and J usage is TRBJ2-1; TRBD2 matches at 15 bases. Germline V gene data show CDR1 as MNHEY and CDR2 as SMNVEV (reference sequence). J was trimmed by 4 bases and V by 5 bases; bases with no gene match: 9. The CDR3 covers 18 residues. CDR3 region: CASSPSGTSGGFYNEQFF. In nucleotides, the CDR3 is TGTGCCAGCAGTCCCTCAGGGACTAGCGGGGGGTTTTACAATGAGCAGTTCTTC.

J is TRBJ1-1 and V is TRBV10-3; D not resolved. Trimming shortened V by 0 bases and J by 7 bases, and 6 bases separated the two germline ends. The V gene's germline CDR1 is ENHRY and CDR2 SYGVKD. The CDR3 runs 12 residues. This CDR3 reads CAISESGSEAFF. The CDR3 region has the DNA TGTGCCATCAGTGAGTCGGGGAGTGAAGCTTTCTTT.

This clone was detected once. The genes are TRBV5-1 and TRBJ1-1; TRBD1 matches 7 bases. The CDR3 is made up of 15 amino acids. V gave up 4 bases and J gave up 7 bases; unmatched junction bases: 13. Germline CDR1 is SGHRS and CDR2 is YFSETQ. CDR3: CASSRRQGDLDEAFF. In DNA form, the CDR3 reads TGCGCCAGCAGCCGTCGACAGGGAGATTTGGATGAAGCTTTCTTT.

This chain links TRBV6-5 with TRBJ1-5; D ambiguous. CDR3 size: 13 residues. The V and J ends lost 5 bases and 5 bases respectively, with 10 bases between them. CDR1 MNHEY and CDR2 SVGAGI come from the germline V gene. CDR3 DNA: TGTGCCAGCAGTCTAATGGTCGATCAGCCCCAGCATTTT. Its translation: CASSLMVDQPQHF.

This sequence joins TRBV4-1 and TRBJ2-7; the match to TRBD2 covers 7 bases. V lost 1 base, J lost 12 bases, and 9 bases stayed unmatched. CDR3 size: 13 residues. The V gene's germline CDR1 is MGHRA and CDR2 YSYEKL. Written as DNA, the CDR3 is TGCGCCAGCAGCCAAGGCACGGGACTATGGCGGTACTTC. Its protein product is CASSQGTGLWRYF.

The chain couples TRBV21-1 to TRBJ1-1; TRBD1 is the table's D call and was not checked against the DNA. TRBV21-1 corresponds to a pseudogene. The CDR3 spans 14 residues. The DNA of the CDR3 is TGTGCCAGCAGCGAGGAGGGACAGCTCACTGAAGCTTTCTTT. Protein product: CASSEEGQLTEAFF.

This clone was counted a few times. In DNA form, the CDR3 reads TGTGCCAGCAGCTTAGGGGGACAGGGGGTCGGTATTCAGTACTTC. This encodes CASSLGGQGVGIQYF. The chain combines TRBV7-8 with TRBJ2-4; TRBD1 matches at 11 bases. Germline assignment: CDR1 SGHVS and CDR2 FQNEAQ. The CDR3 length is 15 residues. J gave up 10 bases and V 1 base, and 6 bases lay outside the gene matches.

The V call is TRBV7-9, the J call TRBJ1-2, with no clear D. Germline assignment: CDR1 SEHNR and CDR2 FQNEAQ (reference sequence). Trimming left V 5 bases short and J 8 bases short, with 30 bases between. This CDR3 has 18 residues. CDR3 region: CASSTYTGSPERYTGYTF. In nucleotides, the CDR3 is TGTGCCAGCAGCACCTACACCGGGTCGCCTGAAAGATATACGGGCTACACCTTC. The variable domain in full, completed from reference TRBV7-9 and TRBJ1-2, reads DTGVSQNPRHKITKRGQNVTFRCDPISEHNRLYWYRQTLGQGPEFLTYFQNEAQLEKSRLLSDRFSAERPKGSFSTLEIQRTEQGDSAMYLCASSTYTGSPERYTGYTFGSGTRLTVV.

This clone has only a few counts. The chain couples TRBV5-6 to TRBJ1-2, with D maybe TRBD1 (6 bases). CDR3 size: 15 residues. Germline V gives CDR1 SGHDT, CDR2 YYEEEE. V gave up 0 bases and J gave up 4 bases, with 13 bases separating them. The CDR3 DNA reads as TGTGCCAGCAGCTTGGAGGACAGATCGGGCTATGGCTACACCTTC. This translates into CASSLEDRSGYGYTF.

About this clone: Since a much larger clone is just one base distant, this may be a read error. This rearrangement joins TRBV5-6 to TRBJ2-1; D gene uncertain. Germline loops: CDR1 SGHDT, CDR2 YYEEEE. This CDR3 spans 11 amino acids. Trimming stripped 4 bases from V and 4 bases from J, with 3 bases between. CDR3 protein: CASSLYNEQFF. CDR3 sequence (DNA): TGTGCCAGCAGCCTGTACAATGAGCAGTTCTTC. Variable domain in full (rest from reference TRBV5-6 and TRBJ2-1): DAGVTQSPTHLIKTRGQQVTLRCSPKSGHDTVSWYQQALGQGPQFIFQYYEEEERQRGNFPDRFSGHQFPNYSSELNVNALLLGDSALYLCASSLYNEQFFGPGTRLTVL.

This clone appeared a few times. The identical CDR3 is also encoded by other nucleotide sequences in the sample. The V and J genes are TRBV19 and TRBJ1-6; TRBD1 aligns across 7 bases. The CDR3 consists of 13 residues. V shed 6 bases, J shed 10 bases, and the junction held 6 bases outside the gene matches. Looked up from germline, CDR1 is LNHDA and CDR2 is SQIVND (reference sequence). The CDR3 is CASSNTGESPLHF. As DNA, the CDR3 is TGTGCCAGTAGCAACACAGGGGAATCACCCCTCCACTTT.

The chain combines TRBV7-2 with TRBJ2-7, with TRBD2 matching 10 bases. Losses at the gene ends were 5 bases for V and 8 bases for J; bases not matched to a gene: 12. The germline V gene encodes CDR1 SGHTA and CDR2 FQGNSA. The CDR3 is 15 amino acids. CDR3 region: CASSPRWGLASQQYF. Here the CDR3 DNA reads TGTGCCAGCAGCCCCCGATGGGGACTAGCGTCGCAGCAGTACTTC.

The chain has TRBV27 and TRBJ2-7; 8 nucleotides match TRBD1. From germline, CDR1 is MNHEY and CDR2 SMNVEV (reference sequence). This CDR3 contains 14 residues. V gave up 5 bases and J gave up 1 base; unmatched junction bases: 4. This chain's CDR3 is CASSPWTGSYEQYF. The DNA for the CDR3 is TGTGCCAGCAGTCCCTGGACAGGGTCCTACGAGCAGTACTTC.

The genes are TRBV4-1 and TRBJ2-7, with 11 bases matching TRBD2. The CDR3 totals 16 residues. Germline lookup yields CDR1 MGHRA and CDR2 YSYEKL. J was trimmed by 0 bases and V by 4 bases; bases with no gene match: 5. Here the CDR3 reads CASSPGLAVSSYEQYF. CDR3 coding DNA: TGCGCCAGCAGCCCGGGACTAGCGGTGAGCTCCTACGAGCAGTACTTC.

The chain carries TRBV2 and TRBJ2-2; 9 positions match TRBD1. CDR1 is SNHLY and CDR2 is FYNNEI in the germline V gene. This CDR3 is built from 14 residues. Trimming took 6 bases from V and 6 from J; bases not matched to a gene: 5. CDR3 coding DNA: TGTGCCAGCAGCGGGACAGGGTACTCCGGGGAGCTGTTTTTT. This gives the protein CASSGTGYSGELFF.

The rearrangement uses TRBV24-1 and TRBJ2-1; TRBD2 aligns across 10 bases. CDR3 length: 17 residues. Germline CDR1 and CDR2: KGHDR and SFDVKD. After removal of 4 bases from V and 8 bases from J, the junction contained 13 bases not matched to a gene. The CDR3 region has the DNA TGTGCCACCAGTGACCCCTGGCGAAGCGGGGGGGCCGATGAGCAGTTCTTC. This sequence encodes CATSDPWRSGGADEQFF.

This chain connects TRBV6-5 to TRBJ2-1; D perhaps matches TRBD2 (6 bases). The germline V gene has CDR1 MNHEY and CDR2 SVGAGI. V was clipped by 3 bases and J by 4 bases, with 13 bases between them. This CDR3 is 15 amino acids long. CDR3 loop: CASSYGGAVYNEQFF. The CDR3 nucleotides are TGTGCCAGCAGTTATGGCGGGGCCGTATACAATGAGCAGTTCTTC.

This clone was seen only a few times. V gene TRBV13 combines with J gene TRBJ2-4; 7 nucleotides match TRBD2. Germline V lookup: CDR1 PRHDT, CDR2 FYEKMQ (reference sequence). CDR3 size: 17 residues. The ends lost 8 bases at V and 9 bases at J; junction bases unmatched: 22. The CDR3 region has the DNA TGTGCCAGCCAGAAAAGGTCGACTAGCCCTCAGGATAGCATTCAGTACTTC. Translating gives CASQKRSTSPQDSIQYF.

The J gene is TRBJ1-1, the V gene TRBV2; possibly TRBD1 for D (5 bases). The V gene lost 8 bases and the J gene lost 6 bases, with 13 bases spanning the gap. The length of the CDR3 is 12 residues. CDR1 SNHLY and CDR2 FYNNEI come from the germline V gene. The CDR3, as DNA: TGTGCCAGCGGTCCTCAGGGTTCTGAAGCTTTCTTT. This encodes CASGPQGSEAFF.

This chain connects TRBV11-2 to TRBJ2-5, with 13 bases lining up with TRBD2. The length of the CDR3 is 18 residues. J lost 3 bases, V lost 3 bases, and 10 bases had no gene match. Germline assignment: CDR1 SGHAT and CDR2 FQNNGV. The CDR3 is CASSFGRLAGGYKETQYF. The CDR3 DNA sequence: TGTGCCAGCAGCTTTGGTAGACTAGCGGGGGGATACAAAGAGACCCAGTACTTC.

To note about this clone: Compared with germline, one end of the junction differs, possibly owing to a read error. CDR3 DNA: TGTGCTAGCAGCCAACTAGCGGGGGGGCAAGAGACCCAGTACTTC. Its translation is CASSQLAGGQETQYF. V gene TRBV7-7 combines with J gene TRBJ2-5; the match to TRBD2 covers 13 bases. Germline lookup yields CDR1 SSHAT and CDR2 FNYEAQ (reference sequence). The CDR3 loop spans 15 amino acids.

This clone has more than one count but fewer than ten. This sample includes further DNA sequences coding for the same CDR3. The chain has TRBV9 and TRBJ2-5, with 7 bases fitting TRBD1. This CDR3 is 16 amino acids long. CDR1 and CDR2 from the germline V gene are SGDLS and YYNGEE. The J segment lost 1 base and the V segment lost 0 bases, leaving 6 bases of the junction unmatched. The CDR3 DNA reads TGTGCCAGCAGCGTAGGAGGCAGGGGGACCCAAGAGACCCAGTACTTC. Amino acids: CASSVGGRGTQETQYF.